This TCR beta chain was sequenced during a study of beta chain features in type 1 diabetes. Study-wide results and limits: TCRB repertoires of naive, central memory and Treg cells appeared more similar among patients than among healthy donors. More deletions and fewer insertions at VDJ junctions were seen in type 1 diabetes patients.

Comments on this clone: Its specificity is unknown.

The authors reverse transcribed all of the isolated RNA, so sequencing captured expressed TCRB transcripts. Assay used: immunoSEQ multiplex PCR; TCRdb lists only in-frame clones, some missing. The sample has some 500,000 clones, over 9.5% seen once; the top ten hold 0.035% to 0.05%. This CDR3 contains 14 residues. Germline values: CDR1 SQVTM, CDR2 ANQGSEA. After removal of 4 bases from V and 3 bases from J, the junction contained 6 bases not matched to a gene. Input material: naive CD4+ T cells from blood. The chain combines TRBV29-1 with TRBJ2-3; 8 nucleotides agree with TRBD1. This clonotype was obtained from a woman in her late teens or twenties in good health. CDR3 nucleotide sequence: TGCAGCGTTGTCCGAGACAGGGGTACAGATACGCAGTATTTT. This sequence encodes CSVVRDRGTDTQYF.